The table lists the clone carrying this TCR beta chain with a few counts. This specimen belongs to a study of blood T cell repertoires in COVID-19. Clones were read by immunoSEQ multiplex PCR, and TCRdb kept only the in-frame ones, dropping some. The table lists 30,000 to 40,000 clones, under 90% of them singletons. The origin of this receptor is a man between 60 and 75 years old with COVID-19, enrolled during active disease. The sequenced material came from peripheral blood.

The CDR3 loop reads CASSLDPGGFTEAFF. For the CDR3, the DNA is TGTGCCAGCAGCTTAGACCCAGGGGGCTTCACTGAAGCTTTCTTT. The chain combines TRBV11-2 with TRBJ1-1; 8 positions match TRBD1. CDR1 and CDR2 from the germline V gene are SGHAT and FQNNGV. V lost 0 bases and J lost 4; bases outside the gene matches: 4. This CDR3 is built from 15 residues.